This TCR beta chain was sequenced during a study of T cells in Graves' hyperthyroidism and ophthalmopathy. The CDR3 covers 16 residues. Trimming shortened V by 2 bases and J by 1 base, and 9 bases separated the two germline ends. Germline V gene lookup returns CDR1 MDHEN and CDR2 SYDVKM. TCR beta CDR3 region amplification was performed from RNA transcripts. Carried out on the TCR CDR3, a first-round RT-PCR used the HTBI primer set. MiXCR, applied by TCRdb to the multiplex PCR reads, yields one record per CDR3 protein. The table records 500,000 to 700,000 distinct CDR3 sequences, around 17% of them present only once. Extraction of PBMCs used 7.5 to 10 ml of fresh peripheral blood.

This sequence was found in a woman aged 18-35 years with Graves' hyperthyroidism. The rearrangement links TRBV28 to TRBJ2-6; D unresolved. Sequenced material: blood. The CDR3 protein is CASSLTPGSGANVLTF. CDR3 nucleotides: TGTGCCAGCAGTTTAACCCCGGGTTCTGGGGCCAACGTCCTGACTTTC. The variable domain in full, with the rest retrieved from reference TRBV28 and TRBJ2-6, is DVKVTQSSRYLVKRTGEKVFLECVQDMDHENMFWYRQDPGLGLRLIYFSYDVKMKEKGDIPEGYSVSREKKERFSLILESASTNQTSMYLCASSLTPGSGANVLTFGAGSRLTVL.